What follows are 22 T cell receptor beta chains derived from one specimen sequenced in a study of T cells expressing NK-cell markers. TCRdb reprocessed the 5' RACE reads, keeping one entry per CDR3 protein, no DNA. The sample data list around 260,000 distinct CDR3 sequences. Input material: blood T cells: a sorted CD56 or NKG2C T cell subset, CD4+ or CD8+ T cells, or bulk PBMC T cells (not recorded which). Receptors were obtained from a woman between 18 and 75 years old in good health.

V and J are TRBV5-6 and TRBJ2-1; the TRBD2 assignment by TCRdb is unverifiable without DNA. The CDR3 runs 15 residues. CDR1 is SGHDT and CDR2 is YYEEEE in the germline V gene. CDR3 region: CASSFGLAGKNEQFF.

This chain uses TRBV18 with TRBJ1-1; TCRdb's D gene call, TRBD1, goes unchecked for lack of DNA. The CDR3 is 14 residues long. CDR1 KGHSH and CDR2 LQKENI come from the germline V gene. CDR3 sequence: CASSSGPLNTEAFF.

The chain employs TRBV7-8 and TRBJ2-4. Germline V gives CDR1 SGHVS, CDR2 FQNEAQ. CDR3 length equals 17 residues. The CDR3 spells CASSLPRRFSAKNIQYF.

CDR3 in amino acids: CASSLVGFRGRTNEKLFF. The chain recombines TRBV11-2 with TRBJ1-4; no DNA is available, so the TRBD1 call from TCRdb remains unchecked. Per the germline V gene, CDR1 is SGHAT and CDR2 is FQNNGV. This CDR3 contains 18 residues.

The chain carries TRBV3-1 and TRBJ2-3. The CDR3 is 17 amino acids. Germline assignment: CDR1 LGHDT and CDR2 YNNKEL (reference sequence). The CDR3 region is CASSQVKTSPSTDTQYF.

This sequence joins TRBV10-3 and TRBJ2-7; TCRdb calls TRBD1, which cannot be checked without DNA. The CDR3 covers 17 residues. CDR1 is ENHRY and CDR2 is SYGVKD in the germline V gene. The CDR3 loop reads CAISERGGRTGTHEQYF.

The chain combines TRBV4-2 with TRBJ2-5; with no DNA, the TCRdb D assignment of TRBD1 cannot be verified. CDR1 is LGHNA and CDR2 is YNFKEQ in the germline V gene. This CDR3 spans 14 amino acids. The CDR3 sequence is CASSPTGAVETQYF.

The chain has TRBV5-1 and TRBJ1-6; lacking DNA, the TRBD1 call made by TCRdb goes unchecked. CDR3 length: 13 amino acids. In germline, CDR1 is SGHRS, CDR2 YFSETQ. This CDR3 reads CASSETGNSPLHF.

This sequence joins TRBV6-1 and TRBJ2-4; the TCRdb D gene call, TRBD1, has no DNA to confirm it. The CDR3 is 15 amino acids. In germline, CDR1 is MNHNS, CDR2 SASEGT. CDR3 residues: CASSGTGGMRNIQYF.

The chain combines TRBV18 with TRBJ2-1. The germline CDR1 and CDR2 sequences are KGHSH and LQKENI. CDR3 length: 13 amino acids. The CDR3 loop is CASAQVSYNEQFF. Full variable domain (remainder filled in from reference TRBV18 and TRBJ2-1): NAGVMQNPRHLVRRRGQEARLRCSPMKGHSHVYWYRQLPEEGLKFMVYLQKENIIDESGMPKERFSAEFPKEGPSILRIQQVVRGDSAAYFCASAQVSYNEQFFGPGTRLTVL.

The chain employs TRBV6-1 and TRBJ2-7; without DNA, the TCRdb call of TRBD2 cannot be checked. The germline CDR1 and CDR2 sequences are MNHNS and SASEGT. This CDR3 spans 13 amino acids. The CDR3 sequence is CASSRPSLFEQYF.

The J gene is TRBJ2-5, the V gene TRBV30; with no DNA, the TCRdb D assignment of TRBD1 cannot be verified. This CDR3 spans 14 amino acids. CDR1 and CDR2 from the germline V gene are GTSNPN and SVGIG (reference sequence). Here the CDR3 reads CAWSGAGVGETQYF.

This chain connects TRBV5-1 to TRBJ1-1. The CDR3 covers 13 residues. CDR1 is SGHRS, CDR2 YFSETQ, per germline. This CDR3 reads CASSLEDATEAFF.

The chain recombines TRBV9 with TRBJ1-2; as DNA is missing, the TRBD1 call by TCRdb cannot be tested. Per germline, CDR1 SGDLS and CDR2 YYNGEE. The CDR3 is made up of 12 amino acids. CDR3 protein: CASTKRGEGYTF.

The CDR3 is CASSEDVGTSGTYNEQFF. The genes are TRBV9 and TRBJ2-1; TCRdb's D gene call, TRBD2, goes unchecked for lack of DNA. The germline CDR1 and CDR2 sequences are SGDLS and YYNGEE. CDR3 length: 18 residues.

V is TRBV11-2 and J is TRBJ2-3. This CDR3 contains 12 residues. Germline values: CDR1 SGHAT, CDR2 FQNNGV. The CDR3 loop reads CASSLASYTQYF. Variable domain in full (rest from reference TRBV11-2 and TRBJ2-3): EAGVAQSPRYKIIEKRQSVAFWCNPISGHATLYWYQQILGQGPKLLIQFQNNGVVDDSQLPKDRFSAERLKGVDSTLKIQPAKLEDSAVYLCASSLASYTQYFGPGTRLTVL.

This rearrangement joins TRBV7-3 to TRBJ1-6. CDR1 and CDR2 from the germline V gene are SGHTA and FQGTGA. The CDR3 is made up of 15 amino acids. CDR3 residues: CASSFIGAPNSPLHF.

This sequence joins TRBV6-2 or TRBV6-3 and TRBJ2-2; the TCRdb D gene call, TRBD1, has no DNA to confirm it. Germline assignment: CDR1 MNHEY and CDR2 SVGEGT. The CDR3 covers 15 residues. This CDR3 reads CASRRTGKVAGELFF.

This sequence joins TRBV7-8 and TRBJ2-1; TCRdb's D gene call, TRBD1, goes unchecked for lack of DNA. The CDR3 has 16 residues. Germline assignment: CDR1 SGHVS and CDR2 FQNEAQ. The CDR3 spells CASSQIGGGPGSEQFF.

The rearrangement links TRBV14 to TRBJ2-7. Germline-derived CDR1 and CDR2 are SGHDN and FVKESK. The CDR3 consists of 14 residues. CDR3 sequence: CASRPDGRIYEQYF.

The rearrangement uses TRBV7-8 and TRBJ1-1; the TCRdb D gene call, TRBD1, has no DNA to confirm it. Germline assignment: CDR1 SGHVS and CDR2 FQNEAQ. This CDR3 region has 13 residues. This CDR3 is CATTGHLNTEAFF.

The chain links TRBV20-1 to TRBJ1-4; as DNA is missing, the TRBD1 call by TCRdb cannot be tested. The CDR3 length is 14 residues. The V gene's germline CDR1 is DFQATT and CDR2 SNEGSKA (reference sequence). The CDR3 reads CSAAVGQINEKLFF.